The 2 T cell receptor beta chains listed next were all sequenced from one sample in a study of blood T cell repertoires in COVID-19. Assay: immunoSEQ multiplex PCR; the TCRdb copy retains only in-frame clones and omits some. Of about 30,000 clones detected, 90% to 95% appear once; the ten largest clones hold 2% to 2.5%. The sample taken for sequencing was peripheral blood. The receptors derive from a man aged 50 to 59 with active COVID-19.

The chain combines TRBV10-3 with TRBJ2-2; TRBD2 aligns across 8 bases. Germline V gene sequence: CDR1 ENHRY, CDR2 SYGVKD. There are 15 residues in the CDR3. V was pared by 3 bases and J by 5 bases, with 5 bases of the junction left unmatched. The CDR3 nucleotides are TGTGCCATCAGTGACCCAGCGGGGGATACCGGGGAGCTGTTTTTT. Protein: CAISDPAGDTGELFF.

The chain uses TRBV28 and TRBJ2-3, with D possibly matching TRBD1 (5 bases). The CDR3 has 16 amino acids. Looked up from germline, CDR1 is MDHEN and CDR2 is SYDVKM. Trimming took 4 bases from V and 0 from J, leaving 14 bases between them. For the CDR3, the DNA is TGTGCCAGCAGTTCAACAGGTGGACCTAGCACAGATACGCAGTATTTT. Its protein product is CASSSTGGPSTDTQYF.